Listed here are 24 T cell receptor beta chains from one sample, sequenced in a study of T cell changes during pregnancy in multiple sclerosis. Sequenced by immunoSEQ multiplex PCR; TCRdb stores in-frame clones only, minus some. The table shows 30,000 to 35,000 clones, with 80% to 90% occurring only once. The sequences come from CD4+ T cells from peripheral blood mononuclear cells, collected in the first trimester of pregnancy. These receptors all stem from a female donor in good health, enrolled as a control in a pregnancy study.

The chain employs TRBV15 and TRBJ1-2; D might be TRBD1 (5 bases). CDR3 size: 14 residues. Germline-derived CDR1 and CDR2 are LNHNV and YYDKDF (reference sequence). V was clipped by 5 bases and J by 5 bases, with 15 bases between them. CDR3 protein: CATSRDFGGYGYTF. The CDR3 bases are TGTGCCACCAGCCGGGACTTCGGGGGGTATGGCTACACCTTC.

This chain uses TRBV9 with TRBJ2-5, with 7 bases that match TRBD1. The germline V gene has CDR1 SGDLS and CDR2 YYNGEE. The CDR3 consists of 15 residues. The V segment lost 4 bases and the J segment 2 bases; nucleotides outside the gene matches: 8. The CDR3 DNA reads TGTGCCAGCAGCCCACGTGGGGACAGTCAAGAGACCCAGTACTTC. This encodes CASSPRGDSQETQYF.

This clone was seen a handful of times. In DNA, the CDR3 is TGTGCCAGTAGTGCCGGGGCAGGGGGCCCTAATCAGCCCCAGCATTTT. Protein: CASSAGAGGPNQPQHF. The chain combines TRBV19 with TRBJ1-5, with 8 nucleotides matching TRBD1. Germline V CDR1 and CDR2: LNHDA, SQIVND (reference sequence). V lost 5 bases and J lost 4; bases outside the gene matches: 10. The CDR3 contains 16 residues.

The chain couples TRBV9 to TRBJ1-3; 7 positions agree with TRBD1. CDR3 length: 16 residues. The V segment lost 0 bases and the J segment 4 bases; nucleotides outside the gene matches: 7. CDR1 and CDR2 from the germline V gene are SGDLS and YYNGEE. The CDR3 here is CASSVGEGASGNTIYF. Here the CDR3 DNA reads TGTGCCAGCAGCGTAGGCGAGGGGGCTTCAGGAAACACCATATATTTT. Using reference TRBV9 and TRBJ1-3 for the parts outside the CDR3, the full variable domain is DSGVTQTPKHLITATGQRVTLRCSPRSGDLSVYWYQQSLDQGLQFLIQYYNGEERAKGNILERFSAQQFPDLHSELNLSSLELGDSALYFCASSVGEGASGNTIYFGEGSWLTVV.

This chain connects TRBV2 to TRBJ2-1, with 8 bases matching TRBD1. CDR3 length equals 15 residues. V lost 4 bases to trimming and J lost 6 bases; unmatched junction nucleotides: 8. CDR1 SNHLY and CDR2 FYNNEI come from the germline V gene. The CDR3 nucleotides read TGTGCCAGCAGTGCCCGGACAGGGTTGGCCAATGAGCAGTTCTTC. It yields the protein CASSARTGLANEQFF. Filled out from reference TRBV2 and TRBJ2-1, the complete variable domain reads EPEVTQTPSHQVTQMGQEVILRCVPISNHLYFYWYRQILGQKVEFLVSFYNNEISEKSEIFDDQFSVERPDGSNFTLKIRSTKLEDSAMYFCASSARTGLANEQFFGPGTRLTVL.

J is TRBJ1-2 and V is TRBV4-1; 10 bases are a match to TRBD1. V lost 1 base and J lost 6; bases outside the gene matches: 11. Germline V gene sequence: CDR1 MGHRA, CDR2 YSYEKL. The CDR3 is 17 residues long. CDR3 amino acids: CASSQGRRDRGKDGYTF. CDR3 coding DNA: TGCGCCAGCAGCCAAGGGCGCCGGGACAGGGGAAAGGATGGCTACACCTTC.

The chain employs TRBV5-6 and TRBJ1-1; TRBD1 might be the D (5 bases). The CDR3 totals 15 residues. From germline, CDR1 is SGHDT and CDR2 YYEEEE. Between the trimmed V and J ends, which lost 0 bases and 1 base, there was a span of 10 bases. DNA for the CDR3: TGTGCCAGCAGCTTGGCCACGGGGGGGAACACTGAAGCTTTCTTT. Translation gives CASSLATGGNTEAFF.

CDR3 sequence reads: CASSLGQGAYNEQFF. The DNA of the CDR3 is TGTGCCAGCAGCTTGGGACAGGGGGCCTACAATGAGCAGTTCTTC. The V gene is TRBV5-6, the J gene TRBJ2-1; 9 nucleotides match TRBD1. The CDR3 has 15 amino acids. J gave up 2 bases and V 0 bases, and 0 bases lay outside the gene matches. Looked up from germline, CDR1 is SGHDT and CDR2 is YYEEEE.

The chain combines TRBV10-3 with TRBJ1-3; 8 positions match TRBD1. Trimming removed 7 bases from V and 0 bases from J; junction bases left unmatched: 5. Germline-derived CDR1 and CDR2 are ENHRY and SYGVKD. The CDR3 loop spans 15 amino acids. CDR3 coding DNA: TGTGCCATCATGAGGACAGGGACCTCTGGAAACACCATATATTTT. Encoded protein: CAIMRTGTSGNTIYF.

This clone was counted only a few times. CDR3: CASSEGGINQPQHF. Written as DNA, the CDR3 is TGTGCCAGCAGTGAAGGCGGCATCAATCAGCCCCAGCATTTT. V is TRBV2 and J is TRBJ1-5; D is unresolved. CDR3 length equals 14 residues. From germline, CDR1 is SNHLY and CDR2 FYNNEI. V was pared by 1 base and J by 3 bases, with 7 bases between.

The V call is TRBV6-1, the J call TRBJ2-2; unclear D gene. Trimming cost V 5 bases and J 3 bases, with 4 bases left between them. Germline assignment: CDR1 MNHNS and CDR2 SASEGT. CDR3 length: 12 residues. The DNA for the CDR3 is TGTGCCAGCAGTACTTACACCGGGGAGCTGTTTTTT. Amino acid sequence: CASSTYTGELFF.

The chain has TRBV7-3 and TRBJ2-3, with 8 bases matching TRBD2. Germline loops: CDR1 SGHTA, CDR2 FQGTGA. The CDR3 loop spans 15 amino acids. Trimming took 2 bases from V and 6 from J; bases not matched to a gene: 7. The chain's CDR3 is CASSLGGGKTDTQYF. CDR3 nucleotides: TGTGCCAGCAGCTTAGGCGGGGGGAAGACTGATACGCAGTATTTT. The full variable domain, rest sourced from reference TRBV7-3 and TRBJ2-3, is GAGVSQTPSNKVTEKGKYVELRCDPISGHTALYWYRQSLGQGPEFLIYFQGTGAADDSGLPNDRFFAVRPEGSVSTLKIQRTERGDSAVYLCASSLGGGKTDTQYFGPGTRLTVL.

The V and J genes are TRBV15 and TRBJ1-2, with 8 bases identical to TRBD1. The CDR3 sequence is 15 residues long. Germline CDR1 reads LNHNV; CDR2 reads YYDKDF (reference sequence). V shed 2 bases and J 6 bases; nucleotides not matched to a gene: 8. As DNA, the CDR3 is TGTGCCACCAGCAGACCGATGGACAGGGCCCATGGCTACACCTTC. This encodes CATSRPMDRAHGYTF.

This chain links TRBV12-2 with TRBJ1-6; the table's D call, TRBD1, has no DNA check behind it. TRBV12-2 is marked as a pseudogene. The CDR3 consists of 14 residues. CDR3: CASRSPGVRSPLHF. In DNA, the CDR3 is TGTGCAAGTCGCTCCCCAGGGGTAAGATCACCCCTCCACTTT.

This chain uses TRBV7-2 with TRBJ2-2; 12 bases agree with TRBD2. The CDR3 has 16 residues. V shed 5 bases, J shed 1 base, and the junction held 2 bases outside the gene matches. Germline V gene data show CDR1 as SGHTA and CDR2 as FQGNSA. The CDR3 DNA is TGTGCCAGCAGCCGGACTAGCGGGGTGAACACCGGGGAGCTGTTTTTT. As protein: CASSRTSGVNTGELFF.

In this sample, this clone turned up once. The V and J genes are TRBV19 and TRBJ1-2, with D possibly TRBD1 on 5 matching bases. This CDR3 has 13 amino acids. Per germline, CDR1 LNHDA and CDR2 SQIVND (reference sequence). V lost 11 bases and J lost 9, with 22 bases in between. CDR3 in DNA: TGTGCCTGCAGGACGGAAGGGGAATGGAGCTACACCTTC. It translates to CACRTEGEWSYTF. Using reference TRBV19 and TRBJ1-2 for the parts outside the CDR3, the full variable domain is DGGITQSPKYLFRKEGQNVTLSCEQNLNHDAMYWYRQDPGQGLRLIYYSQIVNDFQKGDIAEGYSVSREKKESFPLTVTSAQKNPTAFYLCACRTEGEWSYTFGSGTRLTVV.

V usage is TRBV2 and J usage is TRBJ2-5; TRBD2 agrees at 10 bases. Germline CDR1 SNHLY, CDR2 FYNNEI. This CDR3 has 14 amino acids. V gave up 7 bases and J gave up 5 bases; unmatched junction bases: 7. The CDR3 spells CASIGAGGKETQYF. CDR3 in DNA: TGTGCCAGCATAGGAGCGGGGGGGAAGGAGACCCAGTACTTC.

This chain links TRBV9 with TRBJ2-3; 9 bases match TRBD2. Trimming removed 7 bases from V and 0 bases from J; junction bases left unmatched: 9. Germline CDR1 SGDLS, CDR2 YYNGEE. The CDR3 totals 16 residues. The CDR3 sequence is CASEAGGSTSTDTQYF. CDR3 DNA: TGTGCCAGCGAGGCGGGAGGGAGTACTAGCACAGATACGCAGTATTTT.

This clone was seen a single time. The CDR3 loop is CASSGGTVRTGPVGGTQYF. For the CDR3, the DNA is TGTGCCAGCTCAGGGGGGACAGTAAGGACAGGACCCGTCGGTGGTACGCAGTATTTT. This chain links TRBV18 with TRBJ2-3, with a tentative D call TRBD1 (7 bases). Germline V gives CDR1 KGHSH, CDR2 LQKENI. CDR3 length: 19 amino acids. Trimming left V 5 bases short and J 8 bases short, with 32 bases between.

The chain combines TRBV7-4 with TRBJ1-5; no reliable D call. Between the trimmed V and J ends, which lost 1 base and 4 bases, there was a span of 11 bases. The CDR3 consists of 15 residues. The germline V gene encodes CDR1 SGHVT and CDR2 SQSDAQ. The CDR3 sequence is CASSLVSPGNQPQHF. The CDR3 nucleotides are TGTGCCAGCAGCTTAGTCTCGCCCGGGAATCAGCCCCAGCATTTT.

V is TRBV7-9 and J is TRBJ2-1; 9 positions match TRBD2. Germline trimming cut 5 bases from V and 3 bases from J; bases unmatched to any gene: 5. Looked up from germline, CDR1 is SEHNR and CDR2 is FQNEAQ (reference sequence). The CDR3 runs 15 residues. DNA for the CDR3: TGTGCCAGCAGCCCTAGCGGGGAGTTCTACAATGAGCAGTTCTTC. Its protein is CASSPSGEFYNEQFF.

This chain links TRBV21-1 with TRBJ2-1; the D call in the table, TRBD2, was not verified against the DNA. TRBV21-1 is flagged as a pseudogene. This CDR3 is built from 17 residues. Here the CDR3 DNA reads TGTGCCAGCAGCAATCTGAGGGGACTAGCGGGGGACAATGAGCAGTTCTTC. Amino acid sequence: CASSNLRGLAGDNEQFF.

The CDR3 region is CASRAGTGPSYEQYF. The CDR3 coding sequence is TGTGCCAGCAGGGCCGGGACAGGGCCCTCCTACGAGCAGTACTTC. The V call is TRBV6-1, the J call TRBJ2-7; 9 bases match TRBD1. V trimming: 6 bases; J trimming: 0 bases; junction bases outside the gene matches: 6. Germline values: CDR1 MNHNS, CDR2 SASEGT. The CDR3 runs to 15 residues.

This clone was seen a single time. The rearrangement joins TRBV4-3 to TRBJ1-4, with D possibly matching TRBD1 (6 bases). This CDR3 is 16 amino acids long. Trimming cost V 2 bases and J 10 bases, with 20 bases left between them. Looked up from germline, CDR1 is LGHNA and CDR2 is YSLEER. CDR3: CASSQLQGKRGGKLFF. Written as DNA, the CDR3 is TGCGCCAGCAGCCAACTACAGGGAAAAAGAGGGGGAAAACTGTTTTTT.